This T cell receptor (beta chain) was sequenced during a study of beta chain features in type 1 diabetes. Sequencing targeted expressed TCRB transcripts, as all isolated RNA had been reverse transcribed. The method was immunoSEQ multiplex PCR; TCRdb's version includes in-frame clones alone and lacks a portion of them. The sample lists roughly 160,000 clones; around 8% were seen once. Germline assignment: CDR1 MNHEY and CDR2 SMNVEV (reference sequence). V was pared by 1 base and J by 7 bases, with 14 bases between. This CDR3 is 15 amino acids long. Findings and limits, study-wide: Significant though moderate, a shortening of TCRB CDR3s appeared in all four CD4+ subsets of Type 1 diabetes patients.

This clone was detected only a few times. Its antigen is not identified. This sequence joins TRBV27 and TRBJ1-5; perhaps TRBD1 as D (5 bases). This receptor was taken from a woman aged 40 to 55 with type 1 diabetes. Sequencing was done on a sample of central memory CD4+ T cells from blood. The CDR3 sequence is CASSLLAGEDQPQHF. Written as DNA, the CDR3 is TGTGCCAGCAGTTTATTGGCGGGGGAGGACCAGCCCCAGCATTTT.